Below, 14 T cell receptor beta chains from the same sample are listed, as sequenced in a study of beta chain features in type 1 diabetes. cDNA synthesis used the whole RNA isolate, giving expressed TCRB sequences. The assay was immunoSEQ multiplex PCR, and TCRdb's table has in-frame clones only and misses some. The sample includes hundreds of thousands of clones, 30% of them seen just once. The sequencing input was naive CD4+ T cells from blood. The receptors shown here come from a man aged 18 to 29 in good health.

This clone was seen once. The CDR3 here is CASSLTPGGVETQYF. The CDR3 nucleotides read TGTGCCAGCAGCCTTACGCCTGGTGGGGTGGAGACCCAGTACTTC. The chain employs TRBV4-2 and TRBJ2-5; D unclear. CDR1 is LGHNA and CDR2 is YNFKEQ in the germline V gene. V was cut by 4 bases and J by 5 bases, with 17 bases left in between. The CDR3 consists of 15 residues.

A few counts support this clone. Different DNA sequences within this sample yield the same CDR3. The rearrangement links TRBV4-1 to TRBJ2-5; no definite D call. Germline V gene sequence: CDR1 MGHRA, CDR2 YSYEKL. The CDR3 is 13 amino acids. V lost 3 bases, J lost 5 bases, and 10 bases lay in between. CDR3 loop: CASSQVPGETQYF. The CDR3 DNA follows: TGCGCCAGCAGCCAGGTACCTGGGGAGACCCAGTACTTC.

The chain is built from TRBV5-4 and TRBJ1-2; perhaps TRBD1 as D (5 bases). Trimming took off 4 bases at V and 4 bases at J, with 8 bases between the two ends. In germline, CDR1 is SGHNT, CDR2 YYREEE (reference sequence). The CDR3 spans 12 residues. CDR3 bases: TGTGCCAGCAGCGCTGACAGCTATGGCTACACCTTC. Amino acid sequence: CASSADSYGYTF. Complete variable domain (other parts from reference TRBV5-4 and TRBJ1-2): ETGVTQSPTHLIKTRGQQVTLRCSSQSGHNTVSWYQQALGQGPQFIFQYYREEENGRGNFPPRFSGLQFPNYSSELNVNALELDDSALYLCASSADSYGYTFGSGTRLTVV.

This clone was recorded a few times. The gene calls are TRBV30 and TRBJ1-1, with TRBD1 identical over 7 bases. This CDR3 contains 14 residues. Germline V gene lookup returns CDR1 GTSNPN and CDR2 SVGIG (reference sequence). V lost 1 base to trimming and J lost 5 bases; unmatched junction nucleotides: 7. For the CDR3, the DNA is TGTGCCTGGAGTGCCCGACAGGGAGGTACTGAAGCTTTCTTT. It translates to CAWSARQGGTEAFF.

This clone was recorded a few times. This chain connects TRBV5-6 to TRBJ2-7; 8 nucleotides line up with TRBD1. From germline, CDR1 is SGHDT and CDR2 YYEEEE. The CDR3 has 15 residues. V lost 2 bases and J lost 2; bases outside the gene matches: 6. CDR3 nucleotide sequence: TGTGCCAGCAGCTTCGGGACAGGATCGACCTACGAGCAGTACTTC. This translates into CASSFGTGSTYEQYF.

This clone was seen a few times. This chain links TRBV9 with TRBJ2-5, with D perhaps assigned TRBD1 or TRBD2 (5 bases each). V was cut by 0 bases and J by 2 bases, with 11 bases left in between. The germline V gene encodes CDR1 SGDLS and CDR2 YYNGEE. The CDR3 length is 15 residues. CDR3 nucleotides: TGTGCCAGCAGCGTAGCCCCCAGGGAGCAAGAGACCCAGTACTTC. This gives the protein CASSVAPREQETQYF.

This chain joins TRBV7-2 and TRBJ1-1; 10 bases agree with TRBD1. V trimming: 5 bases; J trimming: 3 bases; junction bases outside the gene matches: 9. CDR3 length: 16 amino acids. Germline V lookup: CDR1 SGHTA, CDR2 FQGNSA. CDR3 region: CASSHAAGTGDTEAFF. Written as DNA, the CDR3 is TGTGCCAGCAGCCATGCAGCCGGGACAGGGGACACTGAAGCTTTCTTT. The full variable domain, rest sourced from reference TRBV7-2 and TRBJ1-1, is GAGVSQSPSNKVTEKGKDVELRCDPISGHTALYWYRQSLGQGLEFLIYFQGNSAPDKSGLPSDRFSAERTGGSVSTLTIQRTQQEDSAVYLCASSHAAGTGDTEAFFGQGTRLTVV.

This clone has only a few counts. The chain combines TRBV7-2 with TRBJ2-1; TRBD2 aligns across 11 bases. V was clipped by 7 bases and J by 6 bases; unmatched bases: 8. Germline CDR1 SGHTA, CDR2 FQGNSA. CDR3 length equals 15 residues. In DNA form, the CDR3 reads TGTGCCAGCAAACCGGGGCTAGCGGGAGGCAATGAGCAGTTCTTC. Translation gives CASKPGLAGGNEQFF.

This clone was seen a handful of times. The chain carries TRBV4-2 and TRBJ2-7; 7 bases are a match to TRBD2. The V gene end was trimmed by 4 bases and the J gene end by 0 bases; junction bases not matched to a gene: 6. Germline CDR1 reads LGHNA; CDR2 reads YNFKEQ. This CDR3 is 15 amino acids long. Written as DNA, the CDR3 is TGTGCCAGCAGCCCCCACGGGAGGTCCTCCTACGAGCAGTACTTC. This gives the protein CASSPHGRSSYEQYF.

The gene calls are TRBV20-1 and TRBJ2-1; TRBD1 matches 7 bases. CDR3 length: 11 amino acids. V shed 6 bases and J 12 bases; nucleotides not matched to a gene: 8. Looked up from germline, CDR1 is DFQATT and CDR2 is SNEGSKA (reference sequence). The CDR3 protein is CSAAQGNRQFF. DNA of the CDR3: TGCAGTGCCGCACAGGGGAATCGGCAGTTCTTC.

This clone was counted between two and nine times. The chain uses TRBV7-3 and TRBJ2-1, with D unclear. Germline assignment: CDR1 SGHTA and CDR2 FQGTGA. The V end lost 5 bases, the J end lost 7 bases, and 18 bases lay between the germline ends. This CDR3 has 15 residues. CDR3 sequence (DNA): TGTGCCAGCAGCCAACTCGACATGGGCTCGAATGAGCAGTTCTTC. Protein product: CASSQLDMGSNEQFF.

The chain couples TRBV7-9 to TRBJ2-1; D is possibly TRBD2 (6 bases). This CDR3 has 14 residues. In germline, CDR1 is SEHNR, CDR2 FQNEAQ (reference sequence). V lost 2 bases to trimming and J lost 4 bases, with 9 bases between them. In nucleotides, the CDR3 is TGTGCCAGCAGCTTACGGGGGAGATACAATGAGCAGTTCTTC. Amino acids: CASSLRGRYNEQFF.

J is TRBJ2-6 and V is TRBV29-1; TRBD1 aligns across 10 bases. Germline trimming cut 7 bases from V and 0 bases from J; bases unmatched to any gene: 9. Germline V gene sequence: CDR1 SQVTM, CDR2 ANQGSEA. This CDR3 is built from 17 residues. CDR3 DNA: TGCAGCGCTGCCCTAGGGACAGGGGTCTCTGGGGCCAACGTCCTGACTTTC. Encoded protein: CSAALGTGVSGANVLTF. The full variable domain, its missing parts supplied by reference TRBV29-1 and TRBJ2-6, is SAVISQKPSRDICQRGTSLTIQCQVDSQVTMMFWYRQQPGQSLTLIATANQGSEATYESGFVIDKFPISRPNLTFSTLTVSNMSPEDSSIYLCSAALGTGVSGANVLTFGAGSRLTVL.

A remark on this clone: Other DNA sequences in the same sample also yield this CDR3. The J gene is TRBJ1-1, the V gene TRBV7-9, with D unclear. V lost 1 base, J lost 1 base, and 4 bases lay in between. Per germline, CDR1 SEHNR and CDR2 FQNEAQ (reference sequence). The CDR3 contains 13 residues. CDR3 DNA sequence: TGTGCCAGCAGCTTAGTCACGAACACTGAAGCTTTCTTT. It encodes CASSLVTNTEAFF.